The 26 T cell receptor beta chains reported below all come from one sample, sequenced in a study of CXCR3-negative and CXCR3-positive naive CD8 T cells. Each TRB cDNA library was prepared by 5' RACE (with UMI labels). TCRdb reprocessed the 5' RACE reads and stores each CDR3 protein as one record, lacking DNA. Its table records some 130,000 distinct CDR3 sequences. Sequenced: naive CXCR3- CD8+ T cells from blood. Subset here: CD45RO-CCR7+CD27+CD95- naive CD8+ T cells lacking CXCR3 (TNR3-). These receptors were collected from a human donor in good health. Some clones in this sample may be carry-over from other donors' samples.

The J gene is TRBJ2-1, the V gene TRBV27. The length of the CDR3 is 13 residues. Germline CDR1 MNHEY, CDR2 SMNVEV (reference sequence). CDR3 protein: CASAVRPYNEQFF.

This chain links TRBV27 with TRBJ2-6; checking the TCRdb D call of TRBD2 is not possible without DNA. The CDR3 loop spans 22 amino acids. Germline V gives CDR1 MNHEY, CDR2 SMNVEV (reference sequence). The chain's CDR3 is CASSFKAPAGGAGISGANVLTF.

The chain uses TRBV20-1 and TRBJ2-7; TCRdb calls TRBD1, which cannot be checked without DNA. The CDR3 spans 17 residues. The germline V gene encodes CDR1 DFQATT and CDR2 SNEGSKA (reference sequence). The CDR3 is CSAPASILRNIPYEQYF.

The V and J genes are TRBV5-6 and TRBJ2-7; TCRdb's D call, TRBD1, is unchecked because there is no DNA. Germline CDR1 is SGHDT and CDR2 is YYEEEE. This CDR3 is built from 18 residues. The CDR3 loop is CASSWSQGAGDWRHEQYF.

The chain recombines TRBV19 with TRBJ2-1; TCRdb proposes TRBD2, but this gene call is untestable without DNA. The CDR3 covers 14 residues. Per the germline V gene, CDR1 is LNHDA and CDR2 is SQIVND (reference sequence). CDR3 amino acids: CASRTSGSLNEQFF.

This rearrangement joins TRBV20-1 to TRBJ2-7. This CDR3 has 12 residues. Per germline, CDR1 DFQATT and CDR2 SNEGSKA (reference sequence). The CDR3 here is CSARDDPGEQYF.

J is TRBJ2-7 and V is TRBV11-1; there is no DNA to check the TCRdb D call of TRBD2. Looked up from germline, CDR1 is SGHAT and CDR2 is FQDESV (reference sequence). This CDR3 is built from 16 residues. The CDR3 loop is CASSVTNMAGYYEQYF.

The rearrangement uses TRBV29-1 and TRBJ2-7. Germline V gene sequence: CDR1 SQVTM, CDR2 ANQGSEA. The length of the CDR3 is 13 residues. CDR3 sequence reads: CSVEPEGSYERYF.

The J gene is TRBJ1-4, the V gene TRBV15; the D gene TCRdb calls, TRBD1, cannot be checked with no DNA. CDR1 is LNHNV, CDR2 YYDKDF, per germline (reference sequence). The CDR3 spans 20 residues. The CDR3 spells CATSRDRGQGSPRTNEKLFF.

The chain links TRBV29-1 to TRBJ2-2. From germline, CDR1 is SQVTM and CDR2 ANQGSEA. CDR3 size: 11 residues. The CDR3 spells CSVEDTGELFF.

V and J are TRBV7-9 and TRBJ2-1; the D call from TCRdb, TRBD2, cannot be confirmed without DNA. This CDR3 spans 18 amino acids. CDR1 is SEHNR and CDR2 is FQNEAQ in the germline V gene (reference sequence). The chain's CDR3 is CASSAGTSGGITYNEQFF.

This chain joins TRBV29-1 and TRBJ2-5; TCRdb indicates TRBD1, and absent DNA this call remains unverified. This CDR3 contains 14 residues. From germline, CDR1 is SQVTM and CDR2 ANQGSEA. The CDR3 region is CSVVTRDSGETQYF.

The V gene is TRBV5-1, the J gene TRBJ2-7; TCRdb selects TRBD2, and the lack of DNA leaves this call unchecked. CDR1 and CDR2 (germline): SGHRS, YFSETQ. The CDR3 runs 15 residues. The CDR3 sequence is CASSLAGRVVDEQYF. Full variable domain (remainder filled in from reference TRBV5-1 and TRBJ2-7): KAGVTQTPRYLIKTRGQQVTLSCSPISGHRSVSWYQQTPGQGLQFLFEYFSETQRNKGNFPGRFSGRQFSNSRSEMNVSTLELGDSALYLCASSLAGRVVDEQYFGPGTRLTVT.

This chain uses TRBV6-2 or TRBV6-3 with TRBJ2-7; checking the TCRdb D call of TRBD1 is not possible without DNA. CDR1 and CDR2 (germline): MNHEY, SVGEGT. The CDR3 totals 16 residues. The CDR3 protein is CASSYSSKALSYEQYF.

The chain carries TRBV14 and TRBJ2-7; no DNA is available, so the TRBD1 call from TCRdb remains unchecked. The CDR3 has 13 amino acids. CDR1 is SGHDN and CDR2 is FVKESK in the germline V gene. The CDR3 here is CASSQVGHYEQYF.

The rearrangement joins TRBV12-3 or TRBV12-4 to TRBJ2-1; there is no DNA to check the TCRdb D call of TRBD2. The length of the CDR3 is 15 residues. The CDR3: CASSSLAGAYNEQFF.

The rearrangement joins TRBV5-1 to TRBJ2-1; as DNA is missing, the TRBD1 call by TCRdb cannot be tested. This CDR3 comprises 14 residues. Germline V gene sequence: CDR1 SGHRS, CDR2 YFSETQ. CDR3 in amino acids: CASPEQGVNNEQFF.

V and J are TRBV11-2 and TRBJ2-1; there is no DNA to check the TCRdb D call of TRBD1. The CDR3 has 15 amino acids. Germline assignment: CDR1 SGHAT and CDR2 FQNNGV. CDR3 in amino acids: CASSLLPLSYNEQFF. Full variable domain (rest looked up from reference TRBV11-2 and TRBJ2-1): EAGVAQSPRYKIIEKRQSVAFWCNPISGHATLYWYQQILGQGPKLLIQFQNNGVVDDSQLPKDRFSAERLKGVDSTLKIQPAKLEDSAVYLCASSLLPLSYNEQFFGPGTRLTVL.

The chain's CDR3 is CSVEDWRLSDSPNYGYTF. This chain uses TRBV29-1 with TRBJ1-2; TCRdb names TRBD1, which stays unverified in the absence of DNA. Germline CDR1 SQVTM, CDR2 ANQGSEA. The CDR3 has 18 amino acids.

J is TRBJ2-1 and V is TRBV7-9; TCRdb's D call of TRBD1 is untestable without DNA. The CDR3 is 15 residues long. Germline values: CDR1 SEHNR, CDR2 FQNEAQ (reference sequence). The CDR3 sequence: CASSLALSGDNEQFF.

The chain is built from TRBV7-9 and TRBJ2-2. In germline, CDR1 is SEHNR, CDR2 FQNEAQ (reference sequence). The CDR3 extends over 15 amino acids. CDR3 loop: CASSLTQGISGELFF.

The V gene is TRBV5-6, the J gene TRBJ2-2; TCRdb calls TRBD2, which cannot be checked without DNA. The CDR3 has 15 residues. Germline-derived CDR1 and CDR2 are SGHDT and YYEEEE. CDR3 amino acids: CASRWGLAGSGELFF.

This rearrangement joins TRBV5-5 to TRBJ2-7; TCRdb designates TRBD1, a call that cannot be tested without DNA. CDR3 length: 14 amino acids. In germline, CDR1 is SGHKS, CDR2 YYEKEE (reference sequence). The CDR3 loop is CASSFGTAFYEQYF.

This chain links TRBV20-1 with TRBJ2-7; TCRdb designates TRBD1, a call that cannot be tested without DNA. Germline assignment: CDR1 DFQATT and CDR2 SNEGSKA (reference sequence). The CDR3 is made up of 18 amino acids. This CDR3 reads CSASPGPGQGSDEYEQYF.

The CDR3 here is CASSPQGRPGYGYTF. The V gene is TRBV3-1, the J gene TRBJ1-2; checking the TCRdb D call of TRBD1 is not possible without DNA. Germline-derived CDR1 and CDR2 are LGHDT and YNNKEL (reference sequence). CDR3 size: 15 residues. Complete variable domain (other parts from reference TRBV3-1 and TRBJ1-2): DTAVSQTPKYLVTQMGNDKSIKCEQNLGHDTMYWYKQDSKKFLKIMFSYNNKELIINETVPNRFSPKSPDKAHLNLHINSLELGDSAVYFCASSPQGRPGYGYTFGSGTRLTVV.

The chain recombines TRBV12-3 or TRBV12-4 with TRBJ1-2; TCRdb's D call, TRBD1, is unchecked because there is no DNA. This CDR3 spans 13 amino acids. This chain's CDR3 is CASSSGPHYGYTF.